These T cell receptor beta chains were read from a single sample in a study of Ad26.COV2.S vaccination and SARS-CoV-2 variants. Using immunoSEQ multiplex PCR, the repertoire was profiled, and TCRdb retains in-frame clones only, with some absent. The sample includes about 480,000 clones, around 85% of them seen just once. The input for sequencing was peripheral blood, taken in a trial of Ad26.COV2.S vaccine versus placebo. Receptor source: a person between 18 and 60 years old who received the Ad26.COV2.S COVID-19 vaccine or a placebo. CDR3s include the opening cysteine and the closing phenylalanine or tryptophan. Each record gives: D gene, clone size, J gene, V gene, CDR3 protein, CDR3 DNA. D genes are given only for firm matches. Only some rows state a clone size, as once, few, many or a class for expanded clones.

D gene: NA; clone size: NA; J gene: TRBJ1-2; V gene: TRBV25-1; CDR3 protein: CASSRLRSGYTF; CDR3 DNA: TGTGCCAGCAGTCGGTTGCGTAGTGGCTACACCTTC
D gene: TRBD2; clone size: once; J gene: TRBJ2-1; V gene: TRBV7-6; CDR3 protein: CASSRGISGTTQYNEQFF; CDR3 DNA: TGTGCCAGCAGCAGGGGAATTTCCGGGACTACACAATACAATGAGCAGTTCTTC
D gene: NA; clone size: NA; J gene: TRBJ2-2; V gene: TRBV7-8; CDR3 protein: CASSLLVGGDTGELFF; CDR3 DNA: TGTGCCAGCAGCTTATTGGTCGGCGGTGACACCGGGGAGCTGTTTTTT
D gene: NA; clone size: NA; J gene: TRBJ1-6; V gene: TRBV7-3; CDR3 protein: CASSFRANSPLHF; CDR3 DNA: TGTGCCAGCAGCTTCAGGGCTAATTCACCCCTCCACTTT
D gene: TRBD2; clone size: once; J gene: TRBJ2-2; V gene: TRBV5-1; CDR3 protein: CASSFTTSGGTGELFF; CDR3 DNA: TGCGCCAGCAGCTTTACGACTAGCGGGGGCACCGGGGAGCTGTTTTTT
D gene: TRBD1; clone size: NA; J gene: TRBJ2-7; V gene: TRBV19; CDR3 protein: CASKVGTGFGEQYF; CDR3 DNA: TGTGCCAGTAAGGTCGGGACAGGGTTCGGCGAGCAGTACTTC
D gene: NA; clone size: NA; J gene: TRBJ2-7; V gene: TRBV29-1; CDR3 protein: CSAVEGSFGEQYF; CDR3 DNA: TGCAGCGCGGTGGAGGGATCCTTCGGCGAGCAGTACTTC
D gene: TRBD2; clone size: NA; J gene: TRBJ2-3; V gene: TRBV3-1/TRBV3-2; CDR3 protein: CASSQGPSGGTDTQYF; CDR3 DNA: TGTGCCAGTAGCCAAGGTCCTAGCGGGGGCACAGATACGCAGTATTTT
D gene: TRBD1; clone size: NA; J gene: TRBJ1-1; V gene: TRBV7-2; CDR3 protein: CASSQGGMGTEAFF; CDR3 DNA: TGTGCCAGCAGCCAGGGGGGAATGGGGACTGAAGCTTTCTTT
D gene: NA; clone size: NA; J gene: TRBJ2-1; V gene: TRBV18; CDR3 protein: CASSRVGARADEQFF; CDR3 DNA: TGTGCCAGCTCACGGGTTGGAGCCAGGGCGGATGAGCAGTTCTTC
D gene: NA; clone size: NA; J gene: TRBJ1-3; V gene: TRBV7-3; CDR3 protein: CASSDSGNTIYF; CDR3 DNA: TGTGCCAGCAGCGATAGTGGGAACACCATATATTTT
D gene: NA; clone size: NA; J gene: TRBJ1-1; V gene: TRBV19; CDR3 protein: CASSRANTEAFF; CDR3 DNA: TGTGCCAGTAGTAGGGCGAACACTGAAGCTTTCTTT
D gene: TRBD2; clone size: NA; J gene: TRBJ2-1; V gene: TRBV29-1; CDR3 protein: CSVGGGRSVNEQFF; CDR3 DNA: TGCAGCGTTGGTGGCGGGAGGAGTGTTAATGAGCAGTTCTTC
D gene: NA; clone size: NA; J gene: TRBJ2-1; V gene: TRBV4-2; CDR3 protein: CASSQDSTNNEQFF; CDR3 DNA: TGTGCCAGCAGCCAAGATTCCACCAACAATGAGCAGTTCTTC
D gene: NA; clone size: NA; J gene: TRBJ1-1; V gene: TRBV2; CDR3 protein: CASTYAGDTEAFF; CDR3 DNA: TGTGCCAGCACTTACGCGGGGGACACTGAAGCTTTCTTT
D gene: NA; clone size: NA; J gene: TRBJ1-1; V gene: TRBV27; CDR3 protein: CASSFQGLRTEAFF; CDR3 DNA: TGTGCCAGCAGTTTCCAGGGGTTGAGGACTGAAGCTTTCTTT
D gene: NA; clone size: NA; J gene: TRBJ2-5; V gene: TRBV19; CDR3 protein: CASSLQGGQETQYF; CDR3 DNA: TGTGCCAGTAGTTTGCAGGGTGGGCAAGAGACCCAGTACTTC
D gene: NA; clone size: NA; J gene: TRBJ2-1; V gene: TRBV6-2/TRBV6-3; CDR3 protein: CASSSLRRGEQFF; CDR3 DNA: TGTGCCAGCAGTTCCCTACGTCGAGGTGAGCAGTTCTTC
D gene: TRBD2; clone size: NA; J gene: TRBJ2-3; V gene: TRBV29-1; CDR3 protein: CSTYSGRDTDTQYF; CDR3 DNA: TGCAGCACTTATAGCGGGAGGGACACAGATACGCAGTATTTT
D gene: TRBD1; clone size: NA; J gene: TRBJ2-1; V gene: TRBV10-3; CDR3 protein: CAITSPQGREQFF; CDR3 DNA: TGTGCCATCACCAGCCCACAGGGGCGGGAGCAGTTCTTC